This is a list of T cell receptor beta chains from one sample in a study of control samples from healthy donors and cancer patients. Method: immunoSEQ multiplex PCR; TCRdb's copy keeps in-frame clones and lacks some. The profile shows around 190,000 clones, 85% to 95% of them singletons. The sample taken for sequencing was blood. The source is a man aged 25 to 40 in good health. Both conserved end residues are part of each CDR3. Each record gives: clone size, J gene, D gene, V gene, CDR3 DNA, CDR3 protein. D genes are given only for firm matches. Clone size is not always given. Where it is, it says once, few, many or a class for expanded clones.

NA,TRBJ1-3,NA,TRBV3-1/TRBV3-2,TGTGCCAGCAGCCAAGGCGTACCCGGCGGGAGCAACTCTGGAAACACCATATATTTT,CASSQGVPGGSNSGNTIYF
NA,TRBJ1-3,NA,TRBV10-3,TGTGCCATCAATGGCGGAACTGGAAACACCATATATTTT,CAINGGTGNTIYF
NA,TRBJ2-2,TRBD2,TRBV7-2,TGTGCCAGCAACCACCTAGCGGGGTACACCGGGGAGCTGTTTTTT,CASNHLAGYTGELFF
few,TRBJ1-6,TRBD1,TRBV27,TGTGCCAGCAGTTCGGGACAGGGAAATTCACCCCTCCACTTT,CASSSGQGNSPLHF
NA,TRBJ1-1,TRBD1,TRBV2,TGTGCCAGCAGAGGACGGACAGGGACGGGCACTGAAGCTTTCTTT,CASRGRTGTGTEAFF
NA,TRBJ2-2,NA,TRBV5-5,TGTGCCAGCAGCCTCTACCGGGCCAGGGGGGCAACCGGGGAGCTGTTTTTT,CASSLYRARGATGELFF
NA,TRBJ1-2,NA,TRBV7-9,TGTGCTATTCCATCGGGGCGGCAGGGTAACTATGGCTACACCTTC,CAIPSGRQGNYGYTF
NA,TRBJ2-5,NA,TRBV11-1,TGTGCCAGCAGCTTAGCGGTAGCGAGCTTCCAAGAGACCCAGTACTTC,CASSLAVASFQETQYF
NA,TRBJ2-7,TRBD1,TRBV5-1,TGCGCCAGCAGCTTGGAGGGGGCTACCTACGAGCAGTACTTC,CASSLEGATYEQYF
many,TRBJ1-3,TRBD1,TRBV2,TGTGCCAGCAGTTCGGGACAGGCCTCTGGAAACACCATATATTTT,CASSSGQASGNTIYF
NA,TRBJ1-2,NA,TRBV10-3,TGTGCCATCAGTGATTCTGGGGGATTGGACTATGGCTACACCTTC,CAISDSGGLDYGYTF
NA,TRBJ1-4,NA,TRBV5-3,TGTGCCAGAAGCTCCGGTCAAACTAATGAAAAACTGTTTTTT,CARSSGQTNEKLFF
NA,TRBJ1-6,NA,TRBV4-3,TGCGCCAGCAGCCAAGATTACAGCTGGGCGGTGAATTCACCCCTCCACTTT,CASSQDYSWAVNSPLHF
once,TRBJ2-4,NA,TRBV4-1,TGCGCCAGCAGCCCTCAAGCAGGGGCCAAAAACATTCAGTACTTC,CASSPQAGAKNIQYF
few,TRBJ1-1,NA,TRBV18,TGTGCCAGCTCACCAACCACAGCGAACACTGAAGCTTTCTTT,CASSPTTANTEAFF
NA,TRBJ1-2,NA,TRBV3-1/TRBV3-2,TGTGCCAGCAGCCCCATCATGGGGAGGGGCCCTAACTATGGCTACACCTTC,CASSPIMGRGPNYGYTF
NA,TRBJ2-2,NA,TRBV7-2,TGTGCCAGCAGCCCTCTCGGCACCGGGGAGCTGTTTTTT,CASSPLGTGELFF
NA,TRBJ2-6,NA,TRBV27,TGTGCCAGCAGCGACCCGGGGCTCTGGGCCAACGTCCTGACTTTC,CASSDPGLWANVLTF
NA,TRBJ1-4,NA,TRBV7-9,TGTGCCAGCAGCCCCCCTATAGGAAAACTGTTTTTT,CASSPPIGKLFF
NA,TRBJ2-7,TRBD1,TRBV19,TGTGCCAGTAGAAACCGACAGGGGAGCGAGCAGTACTTC,CASRNRQGSEQYF
NA,TRBJ2-3,NA,TRBV6-5,TGTGCCAGCAAGCACAGACCTGGCACAGATACGCAGTATTTT,CASKHRPGTDTQYF
NA,TRBJ2-5,NA,TRBV4-1,TGCGCCAGCAGCCAAGTTGTGTATGAGACCCAGTACTTC,CASSQVVYETQYF
NA,TRBJ1-5,NA,TRBV7-2,TGTGCCAGCAGCCTTGGACGCCTCCAGCCCCAGCATTTT,CASSLGRLQPQHF
NA,TRBJ2-1,NA,TRBV28,TGTGCCAGCAGTTCTGCCCGGCCCCACCAGTTCTTC,CASSSARPHQFF
NA,TRBJ2-5,TRBD1,TRBV18,TGTGCCAGCTCCCGGGGACAGGGGGCCTCAGAGACCCAGTACTTC,CASSRGQGASETQYF
NA,TRBJ1-4,NA,TRBV5-1,TGCGCCAGCAGCGACGATCCCGGAGGGGGTGAAAAACTGTTTTTT,CASSDDPGGGEKLFF
few,TRBJ1-5,NA,TRBV15,TGTGCCACCAGCCCTGGGGGTAATAGCAATCAGCCCCAGCATTTT,CATSPGGNSNQPQHF
once,TRBJ2-7,NA,TRBV4-1,TGCGCCAGCAGCCAGGACCGGGACGGGACCTACGAGCAGTACTTC,CASSQDRDGTYEQYF
NA,TRBJ2-7,TRBD1,TRBV29-1,TGCAGCGTGGTGGACAGGGGGCTTTACGAGCAGTACTTC,CSVVDRGLYEQYF
NA,TRBJ2-7,NA,TRBV28,TGTGCCAGCAGTTTAGTGGAGGGCTCGGCCTACGAGCAGTACTTC,CASSLVEGSAYEQYF
NA,TRBJ1-1,NA,TRBV6-5,TGTGCCAGCAGGGTTGGCACTGAAGCTTTCTTT,CASRVGTEAFF
NA,TRBJ2-7,NA,TRBV7-9,TGTGCCAGCAGCTTAGCTCCGGGACCATCCTACGAGCAGTACTTC,CASSLAPGPSYEQYF
NA,TRBJ1-2,NA,TRBV30,TGTGCCTGCCGGGACCTCAGACGGGGGGATGGCTACACCTTC,CACRDLRRGDGYTF
NA,TRBJ1-4,NA,TRBV11-3,TGTGCCAGCAGCTTTAGCCCCCTAAGAAAACTGTTTTTT,CASSFSPLRKLFF
once,TRBJ1-6,NA,TRBV7-2,TGTGCCAGCAGCCCTCGCGGCTCACCCCTCCACTTT,CASSPRGSPLHF
NA,TRBJ2-3,NA,TRBV2,TGTGCCACAGCCTTGACAGATACGCAGTATTTT,CATALTDTQYF
NA,TRBJ1-4,NA,TRBV4-2,TGTGCCAGCAGCCAAGCTTCCCCCGGACAGACTGAAAAACTGTTTTTT,CASSQASPGQTEKLFF
NA,TRBJ1-2,NA,TRBV5-6,TGTGCCAGCAGCTTATTGCAGGGTGCCCATCTTGCTAACTATGGCTACACCTTC,CASSLLQGAHLANYGYTF
NA,TRBJ2-2,NA,TRBV30,TGTGCCTGGAGCGAACAGAGCACCGGGGAGCTGTTTTTT,CAWSEQSTGELFF
NA,TRBJ1-3,NA,TRBV3-1/TRBV3-2,TGTGCCAGCAGCTTTGGGCCGGGAAACACCATATATTTT,CASSFGPGNTIYF
NA,TRBJ1-6,TRBD1,TRBV30,TGTGCCTGGGGTCTGGACAGGGGTCCCCAACCCCTCCACTTT,CAWGLDRGPQPLHF
NA,TRBJ1-5,NA,TRBV29-1,TGCAGCGTGTCCGGGGCCAGCGGCAATCAGCCCCAGCATTTT,CSVSGASGNQPQHF
NA,TRBJ2-7,TRBD2,TRBV5-6,TGTGCCAGCAGCCGGGACTACACGACACTAGGTTACGAGCAGTACTTC,CASSRDYTTLGYEQYF
once,TRBJ1-5,NA,TRBV27,TGTGCCAGCAGGCCAGGGTATAGCAATCAGCCCCAGCATTTT,CASRPGYSNQPQHF
NA,TRBJ2-3,NA,TRBV24-1,TGTGCCACCAGTGACCCTCAAGCGTGGAGCACAGATACGCAGTATTTT,CATSDPQAWSTDTQYF
once,TRBJ1-3,NA,TRBV29-1,TGCAGCGTTGTGAGGGACTCTGGAAACACCATATATTTT,CSVVRDSGNTIYF
NA,TRBJ1-2,TRBD1,TRBV20-1,TGCAGTGCTAGTCGCTGGGACAGCCAGAACTATGGCTACACCTTC,CSASRWDSQNYGYTF
NA,TRBJ2-7,NA,TRBV5-8,TGTGCCAGCAGCTTTTTCCAAGGGCCCCTAACCTACGAGCAGTACTTC,CASSFFQGPLTYEQYF
once,TRBJ1-5,NA,TRBV19,TGTGCCAGTAGTATATTAGGGCTGAATCAGCCCCAGCATTTT,CASSILGLNQPQHF
once,TRBJ2-2,TRBD2,TRBV3-1/TRBV3-2,TGTGCCAGCGCTAGCGGGAGGGCGGACACCGGGGAGCTGTTTTTT,CASASGRADTGELFF
NA,TRBJ1-5,TRBD1,TRBV18,TGTGCCAGCTCACCATGGGACAGGAGGAGCAATCAGCCCCAGCATTTT,CASSPWDRRSNQPQHF
NA,TRBJ2-1,TRBD1,TRBV27,TGTGCCAGCAGTTTGAGGACAGGGGGCTCTGGCGGTCGAAGGGGGAATGAGCAGTTCTTC,CASSLRTGGSGGRRGNEQFF